The next 15 T cell receptor beta chains were all read from a single sample in a study of T cell repertoires in ileal Crohn's disease. Time point: inflamed ileum from the surgical specimen. Clones were read by immunoSEQ multiplex PCR, and TCRdb kept only the in-frame ones, dropping some. The data contain 13,000 to 15,000 clones, around 80% of them singletons. The material sequenced was ileal tissue. The receptors come from an adult with Crohn's disease.

The chain employs TRBV4-2 and TRBJ1-6; 10 nucleotides agree with TRBD1. CDR1 and CDR2 from the germline V gene are LGHNA and YNFKEQ. This CDR3 comprises 16 residues. V shed 7 bases and J 7 bases; nucleotides not matched to a gene: 10. CDR3 loop: CASTPFLGQGNSPLHF. CDR3 nucleotides: TGTGCCAGCACCCCCTTCTTGGGACAGGGGAATTCACCCCTCCACTTT.

This clone showed up just once. This sequence joins TRBV6-1 and TRBJ2-7; 7 bases are shared with TRBD1. Per germline, CDR1 MNHNS and CDR2 SASEGT. V trimming: 1 base; J trimming: 0 bases; junction bases outside the gene matches: 0. CDR3 length equals 14 residues. The DNA of the CDR3 is TGTGCCAGCAGTGAAGGGGACAGCTCCTACGAGCAGTACTTC. Translation: CASSEGDSSYEQYF.

This chain joins TRBV9 and TRBJ2-5, with D perhaps TRBD2 (5 bases). The CDR3 is made up of 15 amino acids. Trimming took off 0 bases at V and 3 bases at J, with 12 bases between the two ends. The germline V gene encodes CDR1 SGDLS and CDR2 YYNGEE. The CDR3 DNA follows: TGTGCCAGCAGCGTAGTTGGACTGGACGAAGAGACCCAGTACTTC. This sequence encodes CASSVVGLDEETQYF.

This CDR3 is CSVLSRAGQPQHF. The CDR3 region has the DNA TGCAGCGTTCTTTCGAGGGCAGGTCAGCCCCAGCATTTT. The rearrangement uses TRBV29-1 and TRBJ1-5; D is unclear. The CDR3 length is 13 residues. Trimming removed 5 bases at V and 6 bases at J, with 14 bases between. Germline CDR1 is SQVTM and CDR2 is ANQGSEA.

V usage is TRBV14 and J usage is TRBJ1-1; 10 bases are shared with TRBD1. CDR3 length: 16 amino acids. Germline loops: CDR1 SGHDN, CDR2 FVKESK. V lost 4 bases to trimming and J lost 4 bases; unmatched junction nucleotides: 9. The CDR3 region is CASSLPGRTGGTEAFF. As DNA, the CDR3 is TGTGCCAGCAGCCTTCCCGGCCGGACAGGGGGCACTGAAGCTTTCTTT.

The chain recombines TRBV7-2 with TRBJ1-3, with D maybe TRBD1 (5 bases). This CDR3 has 12 amino acids. CDR1 and CDR2 from the germline V gene are SGHTA and FQGNSA. Trimming stripped 5 bases from V and 4 bases from J, with 6 bases between. CDR3 DNA sequence: TGTGCCAGCAGCCCAGGGGGAAACACCATATATTTT. Protein: CASSPGGNTIYF.

The chain joins TRBV10-3 to TRBJ1-1, with 10 bases identical to TRBD1. Germline CDR1 reads ENHRY; CDR2 reads SYGVKD. The CDR3 has 16 amino acids. The V segment lost 2 bases and the J segment 5 bases; nucleotides outside the gene matches: 8. The CDR3 sequence is CAISEILPGQGTEAFF. The CDR3 nucleotides read TGTGCCATCAGTGAGATACTACCGGGACAGGGGACTGAAGCTTTCTTT.

This rearrangement joins TRBV4-2 to TRBJ1-2; D may be TRBD1 (6 bases). V shed 0 bases and J shed 3 bases, with 14 bases lying between them. The CDR3 spans 16 residues. CDR1 is LGHNA and CDR2 is YNFKEQ in the germline V gene. The CDR3 sequence is CASSQDGRQGHYGYTF. CDR3 coding DNA: TGTGCCAGCAGCCAAGATGGGCGGCAGGGGCACTATGGCTACACCTTC.

This chain uses TRBV30 with TRBJ2-6; D remains unclear. With 5 bases removed from V and 0 bases from J, the gap between germline ends came to 8 bases. CDR1 GTSNPN and CDR2 SVGIG come from the germline V gene (reference sequence). This CDR3 has 14 amino acids. The CDR3 DNA sequence: TGTGCCTGGGCACCATACTCTGGGGCCAACGTCCTGACTTTC. As protein: CAWAPYSGANVLTF.

By its share, this clone is large (0.1 to 1%). The chain is built from TRBV10-3 and TRBJ1-2; D perhaps matches TRBD1 (6 bases). This CDR3 has 15 amino acids. The V end lost 3 bases, the J end lost 8 bases, and 19 bases lay between the germline ends. Germline CDR1 ENHRY, CDR2 SYGVKD. The CDR3 DNA is TGTGCCATCAGTGATGGGAACAGGGTGTCTGTAGGCTACACCTTC. Its protein product is CAISDGNRVSVGYTF.

The chain links TRBV7-3 to TRBJ2-5; 13 nucleotides align to TRBD2. The ends lost 4 bases at V and 1 base at J; junction bases unmatched: 3. CDR3 size: 16 residues. The germline V gene encodes CDR1 SGHTA and CDR2 FQGTGA. The CDR3 DNA is TGTGCCAGCAGCTCCGGACTAGCGGGGGTCCAAGAGACCCAGTACTTC. Its translation is CASSSGLAGVQETQYF.

This chain connects TRBV6-6 to TRBJ2-5; possible D gene TRBD1, 6 bases. The length of the CDR3 is 15 residues. Germline assignment: CDR1 MNHNY and CDR2 SVGAGI (reference sequence). The V and J ends lost 6 bases and 2 bases respectively, with 16 bases between them. CDR3 residues: CASSKQGRGQETQYF. In DNA form, the CDR3 reads TGTGCCAGCAGCAAACAGGGAAGGGGTCAAGAGACCCAGTACTTC.

The genes are TRBV5-4 and TRBJ1-3; 8 positions agree with TRBD1. V shed 6 bases and J 4 bases; nucleotides not matched to a gene: 9. The length of the CDR3 is 15 residues. Germline loops: CDR1 SGHNT, CDR2 YYREEE (reference sequence). The CDR3 protein is CASTVTGGFGNTIYF. As DNA, the CDR3 is TGTGCCAGCACCGTCACAGGGGGATTCGGAAACACCATATATTTT.

The CDR3 here is CASSLGSVRETQYF. CDR3 coding DNA: TGTGCCAGCAGCCTGGGGTCAGTTCGGGAGACCCAGTACTTC. The genes are TRBV5-8 and TRBJ2-5; no clear D gene. In germline, CDR1 is SGHTS, CDR2 YDEGEE. This CDR3 region has 14 residues. Trimming took off 4 bases at V and 5 bases at J, with 15 bases between the two ends.

J is TRBJ2-1 and V is TRBV4-2; TRBD1 might be the D (6 bases). This CDR3 has 13 residues. Germline V gene sequence: CDR1 LGHNA, CDR2 YNFKEQ. The V gene lost 5 bases and the J gene lost 5 bases, with 10 bases spanning the gap. CDR3 nucleotide sequence: TGTGCCAGCAGCTCCCGGGACAACAATGAGCAGTTCTTC. This codes for CASSSRDNNEQFF.